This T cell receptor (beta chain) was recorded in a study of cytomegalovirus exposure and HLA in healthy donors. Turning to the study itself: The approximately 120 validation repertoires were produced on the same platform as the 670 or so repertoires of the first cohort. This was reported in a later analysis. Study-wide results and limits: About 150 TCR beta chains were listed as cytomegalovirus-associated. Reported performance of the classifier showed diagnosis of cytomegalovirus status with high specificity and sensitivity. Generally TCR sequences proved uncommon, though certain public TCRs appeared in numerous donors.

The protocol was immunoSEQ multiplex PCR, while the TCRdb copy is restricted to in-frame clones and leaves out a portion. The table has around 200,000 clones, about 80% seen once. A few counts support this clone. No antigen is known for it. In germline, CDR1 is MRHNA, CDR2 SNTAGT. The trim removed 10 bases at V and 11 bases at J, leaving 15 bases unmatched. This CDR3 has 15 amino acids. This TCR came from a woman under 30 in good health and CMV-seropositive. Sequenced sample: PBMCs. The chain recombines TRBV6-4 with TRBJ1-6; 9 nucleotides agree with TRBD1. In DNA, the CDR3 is TGTGCCACCATAATCCTGGACAGGGGAGGTGCACCCCTCCACTTT. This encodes CATIILDRGGAPLHF.